This T cell receptor beta chain was sequenced during a study of T-cell memory formation after mild COVID-19. Notes on this clonotype: Its antigen is unknown.

The CDR3 is made up of 14 amino acids. V was pared by 0 bases and J by 7 bases, with 13 bases between. CDR1 is GTSNPN, CDR2 SVGIG, per germline (reference sequence). Findings and limits, study-wide: Pre-infection memory harbored some responding clones, suggesting cross-reactive memory joined. Mostly located in CM and EM were contracting CD4+ clones, with contracting CD8+ clones located in EMRA. Clones that got smaller from day 15 to 85 had even CD4/CD8, while clones growing later tipped toward CD4+.

Amplification by 5'RACE using constant-segment primers produced TCR alpha and TCR beta cDNA libraries that carried sample barcodes and UMIs. Using its own MiXCR run on the 5' RACE reads, TCRdb lists one record per CDR3 protein. The sample yields 450,000 to 650,000 distinct CDR3 sequences, more than 15% seen once. Sequencing was performed on PBMCs or a T cell subset sorted from them (not recorded which). This rearrangement joins TRBV30 to TRBJ2-1; no clear D. This receptor was identified in an adult woman who had mild COVID-19 (a few samples of this study predate the infection). Cell type and time point are not known. CDR3 region: CAWSVTSGVNEQFF. The CDR3 DNA sequence: TGTGCCTGGAGTGTCACCAGTGGGGTAAATGAGCAGTTCTTC.